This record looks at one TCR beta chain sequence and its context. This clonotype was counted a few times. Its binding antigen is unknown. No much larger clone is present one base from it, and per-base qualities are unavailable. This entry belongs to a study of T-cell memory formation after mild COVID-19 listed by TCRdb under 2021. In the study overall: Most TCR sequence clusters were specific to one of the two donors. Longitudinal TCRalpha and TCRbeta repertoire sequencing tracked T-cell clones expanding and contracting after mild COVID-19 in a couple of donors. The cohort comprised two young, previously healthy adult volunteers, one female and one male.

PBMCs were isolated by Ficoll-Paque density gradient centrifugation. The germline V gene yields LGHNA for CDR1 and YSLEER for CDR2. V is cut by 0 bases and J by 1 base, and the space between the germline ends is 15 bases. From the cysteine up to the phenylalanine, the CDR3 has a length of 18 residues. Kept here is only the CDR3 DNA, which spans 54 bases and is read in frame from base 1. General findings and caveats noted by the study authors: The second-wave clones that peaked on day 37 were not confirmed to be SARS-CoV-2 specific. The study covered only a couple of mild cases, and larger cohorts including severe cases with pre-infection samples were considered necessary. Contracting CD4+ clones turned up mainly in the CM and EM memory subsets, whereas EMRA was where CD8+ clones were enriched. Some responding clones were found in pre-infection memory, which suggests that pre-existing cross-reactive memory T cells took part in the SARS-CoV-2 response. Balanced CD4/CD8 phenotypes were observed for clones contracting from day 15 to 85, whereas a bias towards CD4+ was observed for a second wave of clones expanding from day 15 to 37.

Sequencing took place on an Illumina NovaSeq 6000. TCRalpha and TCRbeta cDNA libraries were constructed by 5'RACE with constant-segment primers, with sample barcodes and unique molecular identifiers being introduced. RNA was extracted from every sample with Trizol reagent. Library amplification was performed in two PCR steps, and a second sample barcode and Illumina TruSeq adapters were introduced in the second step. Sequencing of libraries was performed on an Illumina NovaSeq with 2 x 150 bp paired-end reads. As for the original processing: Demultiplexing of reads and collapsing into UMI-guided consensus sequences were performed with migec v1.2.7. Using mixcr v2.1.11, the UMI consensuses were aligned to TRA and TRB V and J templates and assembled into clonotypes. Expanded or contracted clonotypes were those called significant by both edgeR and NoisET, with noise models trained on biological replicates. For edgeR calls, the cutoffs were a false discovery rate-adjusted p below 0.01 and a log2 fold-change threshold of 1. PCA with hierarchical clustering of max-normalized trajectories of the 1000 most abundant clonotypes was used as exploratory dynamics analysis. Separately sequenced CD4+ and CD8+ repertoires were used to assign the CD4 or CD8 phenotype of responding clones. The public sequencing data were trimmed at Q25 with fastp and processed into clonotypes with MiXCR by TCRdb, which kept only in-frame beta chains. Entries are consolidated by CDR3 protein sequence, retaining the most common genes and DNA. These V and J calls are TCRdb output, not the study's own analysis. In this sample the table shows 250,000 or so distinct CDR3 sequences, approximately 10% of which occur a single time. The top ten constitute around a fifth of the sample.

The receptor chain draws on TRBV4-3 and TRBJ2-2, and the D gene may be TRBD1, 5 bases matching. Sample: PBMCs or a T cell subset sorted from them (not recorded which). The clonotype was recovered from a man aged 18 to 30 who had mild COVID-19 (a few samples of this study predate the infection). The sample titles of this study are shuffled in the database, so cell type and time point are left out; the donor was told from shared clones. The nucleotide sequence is TGCGCCAGCAGCCAAGAACTCATTCGGACATTGAACACCGGGGAGCTGTTTTTT. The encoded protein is CASSQELIRTLNTGELFF.